This passage covers 28 T cell receptor beta chains from one sample sequenced in a study of metastatic and nonmetastatic thyroid tumors. Using MiXCR, TCRdb reanalyzed the PCR reads. Here the sample spans 30,000 to 40,000 clones, roughly 20% being singletons. Ahead of thyroid surgery, no patient had received treatment of any kind. The specimen was blood. These receptors were taken from a female donor with papillary thyroid cancer or a benign thyroid nodule (not recorded which). Some clones in this sample may be carry-over from other donors' samples.

This clone was recorded a few times. This chain connects TRBV7-2 to TRBJ1-1; perhaps TRBD1 as D (5 bases). The germline V and J ends were trimmed by 2 bases and 0 bases, with 10 bases remaining between them. The CDR3 length is 15 residues. Germline CDR1 reads SGHTA; CDR2 reads FQGNSA. The CDR3 bases are TGTGCCAGCAGCTTAATCGCGGGGGTGAACACTGAAGCTTTCTTT. It translates to CASSLIAGVNTEAFF.

In this sample, this clone turned up a few times. This chain connects TRBV12-3 or TRBV12-4 to TRBJ2-7; 9 bases line up with TRBD1. The CDR3 runs to 17 residues. The trim removed 2 bases at V and 0 bases at J, leaving 8 bases unmatched. CDR3 region: CASSLRAGQGTSYEQYF. In DNA form, the CDR3 reads TGTGCCAGCAGTTTAAGGGCGGGACAGGGAACCTCCTACGAGCAGTACTTC.

This clone was counted ten times or more. V and J are TRBV2 and TRBJ1-3, with a weak D call TRBD1 (5 bases). CDR1 SNHLY and CDR2 FYNNEI come from the germline V gene. This CDR3 is built from 14 residues. Trimming shortened V by 5 bases and J by 0 bases, and 8 bases separated the two germline ends. Written as DNA, the CDR3 is TGTGCCAGCAGTCAGGGTAGCTCTGGAAACACCATATATTTT. This encodes CASSQGSSGNTIYF.

The table lists this clone with many counts. V gene TRBV18 combines with J gene TRBJ1-5; D possibly corresponds to TRBD1 (5 bases). CDR1 is KGHSH, CDR2 LQKENI, per germline. The CDR3 is 14 amino acids. With 1 base removed from V and 5 bases from J, the gap between germline ends came to 9 bases. This chain's CDR3 is CASSPQGLYQPQHF. As DNA, the CDR3 is TGTGCCAGCTCACCACAGGGGTTATATCAGCCCCAGCATTTT.

This clone was observed many times. The genes are TRBV5-6 and TRBJ2-5, with a weak D call TRBD2 (5 bases). Germline lookup yields CDR1 SGHDT and CDR2 YYEEEE. CDR3 length equals 15 residues. The germline V and J ends were trimmed by 4 bases and 6 bases, with 19 bases remaining between them. In nucleotides, the CDR3 is TGTGCCAGCAGCCCCCCGGAAGGAGGTCGACAGACCCAGTACTTC. Translation gives CASSPPEGGRQTQYF.

This clone was picked up many times. A much larger clone differs by one base, so this may be a read error. The CDR3 here is CASSDLQFYGYTF. Here the CDR3 DNA reads TGTGCCAGCAGTGACCTGCAGTTCTATGGCTACACCTTC. The chain uses TRBV2 and TRBJ1-2; D remains unclear. The CDR3 covers 13 residues. The V gene lost 3 bases and the J gene lost 4 bases, with 9 bases spanning the gap. Germline lookup yields CDR1 SNHLY and CDR2 FYNNEI.

This clone came up many times. The J gene is TRBJ1-4, the V gene TRBV6-5, with unresolved D. The CDR3 length is 15 residues. Trimming took 0 bases from V and 4 from J, leaving 9 bases between them. Germline assignment: CDR1 MNHEY and CDR2 SVGAGI. The CDR3 is CASSYSKRFNEKLFF. In nucleotides, the CDR3 is TGTGCCAGCAGTTACTCGAAAAGGTTTAATGAAAAACTGTTTTTT.

There are many counts of this clone. V gene TRBV20-1 combines with J gene TRBJ2-7; 7 bases are shared with TRBD1. There are 12 residues in the CDR3. From germline, CDR1 is DFQATT and CDR2 SNEGSKA (reference sequence). Trimming cost V 6 bases and J 2 bases; bases outside gene matches: 4. CDR3 bases: TGCAGTGCAGGGGACAGACCCTACGAGCAGTACTTC. This codes for CSAGDRPYEQYF.

The sample holds a few counts of this clone. V usage is TRBV6-5 and J usage is TRBJ1-2; D is possibly TRBD1 (6 bases). V gave up 0 bases and J gave up 4 bases, with 15 bases separating them. CDR3 size: 16 residues. Germline CDR1 is MNHEY and CDR2 is SVGAGI. The CDR3 protein is CASSYSMGAPGYGYTF. The CDR3 DNA follows: TGTGCCAGCAGTTACTCGATGGGGGCTCCAGGCTATGGCTACACCTTC.

Ten or more counts support this clone. The genes are TRBV20-1 and TRBJ2-3; no reliable D call. CDR1 is DFQATT, CDR2 SNEGSKA, per germline (reference sequence). The CDR3 has 11 residues. V shed 3 bases and J shed 7 bases, with 8 bases lying between them. For the CDR3, the DNA is TGCAGTGCTAGCGTGGGGAATACGCAGTATTTT. Translation gives CSASVGNTQYF.

This clone was detected many times. One end of the junction is discordant with germline, which a read error may explain. The chain recombines TRBV5-6 with TRBJ1-2; 9 positions agree with TRBD1. The CDR3 has 10 residues. CDR1 SGHDT and CDR2 YYEEEE come from the germline V gene. CDR3 nucleotides: TGTGCCAGCAGCCACGGACAGGGGCCCTTC. The encoded protein is CASSHGQGPF.

This clone has ten or more counts. The V call is TRBV7-9, the J call TRBJ2-7, with D unresolved. The CDR3 contains 15 residues. Per the germline V gene, CDR1 is SEHNR and CDR2 is FQNEAQ (reference sequence). Trimming removed 1 base at V and 2 bases at J, with 12 bases between. The CDR3 reads CASSLEGSWTYEQYF. The DNA of the CDR3 is TGTGCCAGCAGCTTAGAAGGCAGTTGGACCTACGAGCAGTACTTC.

This clone was detected ten times or more. CDR3 in amino acids: CASSFSVSGGPYNEQFF. CDR3 coding DNA: TGTGCCAGCAGCTTTAGCGTTAGCGGGGGGCCTTACAATGAGCAGTTCTTC. This chain uses TRBV9 with TRBJ2-1, with 10 positions matching TRBD2. The CDR3 consists of 17 residues. The J segment lost 4 bases and the V segment lost 4 bases, leaving 11 bases of the junction unmatched. Germline V gene lookup returns CDR1 SGDLS and CDR2 YYNGEE.

The J gene is TRBJ2-2, the V gene TRBV7-2; 8 bases line up with TRBD1. The germline CDR1 and CDR2 sequences are SGHTA and FQGNSA. This CDR3 has 15 amino acids. The V segment lost 1 base and the J segment 4 bases; nucleotides outside the gene matches: 2. In DNA, the CDR3 is TGTGCCAGCAGCTTAGGTGGGACAGGCACCGGGGAGCTGTTTTTT. Translation gives CASSLGGTGTGELFF.

There are many counts of this clone. Since a much larger clone is just one base distant, this may be a read error. The chain uses TRBV4-3 and TRBJ1-6; the D gene is possibly TRBD1 (5 bases). Germline V gene data show CDR1 as LGHNA and CDR2 as YSLEER. The CDR3 runs to 16 residues. CDR3 sequence reads: CASSQDGQGDNSPLRF. The DNA for the CDR3 is TGCGCCAGCAGCCAAGATGGCCAGGGAGATAATTCACCCCTCCGCTTT.

This clone was seen more than once but under ten times. The rearrangement links TRBV15 to TRBJ2-7; D may be TRBD1 or TRBD2 (5 bases each). The germline gives CDR1 LNHNV, CDR2 YYDKDF (reference sequence). Trimming pared 4 bases from V and 2 bases from J, leaving 15 bases between. This CDR3 is built from 15 residues. The CDR3 DNA follows: TGTGCCACCAGCACCCGGGTCGGGGCGGCCTACGAGCAGTACTTC. This encodes CATSTRVGAAYEQYF.

This clone has a count of ten or more. The chain employs TRBV11-2 and TRBJ1-6; D uncertain. Trimming removed 2 bases at V and 11 bases at J, with 13 bases between. The germline gives CDR1 SGHAT, CDR2 FQNNGV. The CDR3 contains 14 residues. CDR3 sequence (DNA): TGTGCCAGCAGCTTAAGTGTCGACCACACACCCCTCCACTTT. It codes for CASSLSVDHTPLHF.

The sample holds many counts of this clone. The chain combines TRBV5-1 with TRBJ1-4; tentative D call: TRBD1 (6 bases). The CDR3 loop spans 14 amino acids. Trimming cost V 4 bases and J 7 bases, with 14 bases left between them. Looked up from germline, CDR1 is SGHRS and CDR2 is YFSETQ. The CDR3 DNA is TGCGCCAGCAGCGAGGACACAGGGTTTGAAAAACTGTTTTTT. Translated: CASSEDTGFEKLFF.

This clone was found many times. The V gene is TRBV7-3, the J gene TRBJ2-1; D perhaps matches TRBD1 (6 bases). Germline lookup yields CDR1 SGHTA and CDR2 FQGTGA. The CDR3 runs to 15 residues. Trimming left V 2 bases short and J 8 bases short, with 16 bases between. CDR3 residues: CASSLSAGVRDEQFF. For the CDR3, the DNA is TGTGCCAGCAGCTTATCGGCAGGGGTCAGGGATGAGCAGTTCTTC.

This clone was seen a few times. The chain combines TRBV2 with TRBJ2-7, with a possible D match to TRBD1 (6 bases). V was shortened by 5 bases and J by 6 bases, with 17 bases between the two germline ends. The germline V gene encodes CDR1 SNHLY and CDR2 FYNNEI. The CDR3 totals 14 residues. CDR3: CASSQGQRPSEQYF. CDR3 bases: TGTGCCAGCAGTCAAGGACAGAGGCCTTCCGAGCAGTACTTC.

The chain carries TRBV5-1 and TRBJ2-5; the D gene is possibly TRBD2 (6 bases). This CDR3 spans 16 amino acids. Germline assignment: CDR1 SGHRS and CDR2 YFSETQ. Trimming shortened V by 5 bases and J by 1 base, and 18 bases separated the two germline ends. The CDR3 region has the DNA TGCGCCAGCAGAGGTGATCCCTTGGGGGGCCAAGAGACCCAGTACTTC. Amino acids: CASRGDPLGGQETQYF.

The sample holds a few counts of this clone. The junction departs from the called germline gene at one end, perhaps through a read error. The chain joins TRBV7-2 to TRBJ2-3; unclear D gene. Germline CDR1 reads SGHTA; CDR2 reads FQGNSA. The CDR3 extends over 13 amino acids. The CDR3 region has the DNA TGTGCCATCAGCTTAGGAATCGTAGATACGAAGTATTTT. Its protein product is CAISLGIVDTKYF. The variable domain in full, with the rest retrieved from reference TRBV7-2 and TRBJ2-3, is GAGVSQSPSNKVTEKGKDVELRCDPISGHTALYWYRQSLGQGLEFLIYFQGNSAPDKSGLPSDRFSAERTGGSVSTLTIQRTQQEDSAVYLCAISLGIVDTKYFGPGTRLTVL.

On this clone: An end of the junction does not agree with germline; a read error may underlie this. The chain links TRBV20-1 to TRBJ1-6, with 9 bases that match TRBD1. CDR1 DFQATT and CDR2 SNEGSKA come from the germline V gene (reference sequence). The CDR3 contains 17 residues. CDR3: CSAGDDRGRSSNSPLHF. The CDR3 nucleotides are TGCAGTGCTGGAGATGACAGGGGGAGGAGTTCGAATTCACCCCTCCACTTT.

V and J are TRBV6-4 and TRBJ2-1, with a tentative D call TRBD2 (5 bases). The V end was cut by 5 bases, the J end by 5 bases, with 10 bases between. The CDR3 sequence is 13 residues long. Germline CDR1 MRHNA, CDR2 SNTAGT. CDR3 sequence: CASSLTRDNEQFF. CDR3 nucleotide sequence: TGTGCCAGCAGTCTTACTAGAGACAATGAGCAGTTCTTC.

V and J are TRBV29-1 and TRBJ1-5, with 9 bases aligning to TRBD1. The CDR3 totals 15 residues. CDR1 is SQVTM, CDR2 ANQGSEA, per germline. Trimming cost V 6 bases and J 2 bases; bases outside gene matches: 8. The CDR3 region is CSVRTGGAGNQPQHF. The CDR3 nucleotides are TGCAGCGTACGAACAGGGGGCGCCGGCAATCAGCCCCAGCATTTT.

In its sample, this clone ranks as medium-sized. The chain links TRBV27 to TRBJ1-6, with no clear D. This CDR3 spans 14 amino acids. Germline assignment: CDR1 MNHEY and CDR2 SMNVEV (reference sequence). V shed 6 bases and J shed 10 bases, with 16 bases lying between them. The DNA for the CDR3 is TGTGCCAGCAGCCTAACCGGGTTGGGGTCACCCCTCCACTTT. Its protein product is CASSLTGLGSPLHF.

The rearrangement links TRBV5-4 to TRBJ1-2; 8 nucleotides agree with TRBD1. Per the germline V gene, CDR1 is SGHNT and CDR2 is YYREEE (reference sequence). After removal of 1 base from V and 7 bases from J, the junction contained 9 bases not matched to a gene. The CDR3 covers 15 residues. Here the CDR3 reads CASSLIAGGAGGYTF. CDR3 sequence (DNA): TGTGCCAGCAGCTTGATCGCAGGGGGCGCGGGTGGCTACACCTTC.

V is TRBV6-1 and J is TRBJ2-1; the match to TRBD2 covers 8 bases. Per the germline V gene, CDR1 is MNHNS and CDR2 is SASEGT. Trimming took 5 bases from V and 8 from J; bases not matched to a gene: 17. CDR3 size: 17 residues. CDR3 coding DNA: TGTGCCAGCAGTAAGGGACTAGAGGGGCTTCTTAGCCATGAGCAGTTCTTC. Amino acid sequence: CASSKGLEGLLSHEQFF.